The 12 T cell receptor beta chains given below trace back to one sample, sequenced in a study of blood T cells in healthy people across ages. The second PCR ran roughly 7 to 12 cycles with a sample-barcoded 5' primer and J-beta primers. A single record per CDR3 protein comes from TCRdb applying MiXCR to the 5' RACE reads. The table has over a million distinct CDR3 sequences, around 59% seen once. The sequenced material came from blood. These receptors were obtained from a man younger than 30 in good health.

V gene TRBV10-3 combines with J gene TRBJ2-2; 13 bases match TRBD2. The junction had 5 bases not matched to a gene; V was cut back by 7 bases and J by 3 bases. The CDR3 loop spans 16 amino acids. Germline V lookup: CDR1 ENHRY, CDR2 SYGVKD. CDR3 sequence reads: CAITLGLAGDTGELFF. CDR3 nucleotides: TGTGCCATCACCCTCGGACTAGCGGGAGACACCGGGGAGCTGTTTTTT.

This chain joins TRBV29-1 and TRBJ1-2; 7 bases fit TRBD1. Germline trimming cut 7 bases from V and 6 bases from J; bases unmatched to any gene: 5. The germline V gene encodes CDR1 SQVTM and CDR2 ANQGSEA. This CDR3 comprises 11 residues. DNA for the CDR3: TGCAGCGCCCGGACAGGTCATGGCTACACCTTC. Translation gives CSARTGHGYTF.

The rearrangement links TRBV7-2 to TRBJ2-7; D is unclear. The V gene lost 0 bases and the J gene lost 6 bases, with 12 bases spanning the gap. The CDR3 totals 14 residues. Germline-derived CDR1 and CDR2 are SGHTA and FQGNSA. DNA of the CDR3: TGTGCCAGCAGCTTAGCACACTTAGATCTCGAGCAGTACTTC. It translates to CASSLAHLDLEQYF.

This clonotype was found a few times. The V call is TRBV5-1, the J call TRBJ1-2; possible D gene TRBD1, 6 bases. V lost 5 bases to trimming and J lost 3 bases, with 14 bases between them. This CDR3 is 14 amino acids long. In germline, CDR1 is SGHRS, CDR2 YFSETQ. CDR3 sequence reads: CASSRDIPDYGYTF. CDR3 nucleotides: TGCGCCAGCAGTCGGGACATTCCTGACTATGGCTACACCTTC.

This clonotype was found a few times. CDR3 DNA: TGTGCCAGCGGCGGGACAGACTCCTACGAGCAGTACTTC. Encoded protein: CASGGTDSYEQYF. The rearrangement joins TRBV13 to TRBJ2-7; possible D gene TRBD1, 7 bases. V shed 8 bases and J shed 0 bases, with 11 bases lying between them. CDR1 and CDR2 from the germline V gene are PRHDT and FYEKMQ (reference sequence). The CDR3 sequence is 13 residues long.

This sequence joins TRBV7-2 and TRBJ1-5; D call uncertain. Germline CDR1 SGHTA, CDR2 FQGNSA. The V end lost 1 base, the J end lost 7 bases, and 8 bases lay between the germline ends. CDR3 size: 13 residues. The CDR3 sequence is CASSLEVGQPQHF. CDR3 bases: TGTGCCAGCAGCTTAGAGGTGGGGCAGCCCCAGCATTTT.

J is TRBJ2-5 and V is TRBV11-2; a weak D match, TRBD2 (5 bases). Trimming shortened V by 7 bases and J by 11 bases, and 11 bases separated the two germline ends. Germline CDR1 is SGHAT and CDR2 is FQNNGV. This CDR3 is 10 amino acids long. DNA of the CDR3: TGTGCCAGCAACGCGGGTTGGCAGTACTTC. Translation gives CASNAGWQYF.

This clonotype has a handful of counts. V gene TRBV5-6 combines with J gene TRBJ2-4; perhaps TRBD2 as D (5 bases). The germline gives CDR1 SGHDT, CDR2 YYEEEE. The V gene lost 4 bases and the J gene lost 4 bases, with 9 bases spanning the gap. CDR3 length: 13 amino acids. The DNA of the CDR3 is TGTGCCAGCAGCGTGCGGAGGAAAAACATTCAGTACTTC. It is translated as CASSVRRKNIQYF. The entire variable domain, with the rest obtained from reference TRBV5-6 and TRBJ2-4, is as follows: DAGVTQSPTHLIKTRGQQVTLRCSPKSGHDTVSWYQQALGQGPQFIFQYYEEEERQRGNFPDRFSGHQFPNYSSELNVNALLLGDSALYLCASSVRRKNIQYFGAGTRLSVL.

This chain uses TRBV7-2 with TRBJ2-3, with TRBD2 identical over 7 bases. The CDR3 spans 14 residues. Trimming took 6 bases from V and 0 from J; bases not matched to a gene: 3. The germline V gene has CDR1 SGHTA and CDR2 FQGNSA. In nucleotides, the CDR3 is TGTGCCAGCAGGATACTAGCGAGCACAGATACGCAGTATTTT. The encoded protein is CASRILASTDTQYF. Filled out from reference TRBV7-2 and TRBJ2-3, the complete variable domain reads GAGVSQSPSNKVTEKGKDVELRCDPISGHTALYWYRQSLGQGLEFLIYFQGNSAPDKSGLPSDRFSAERTGGSVSTLTIQRTQQEDSAVYLCASRILASTDTQYFGPGTRLTVL.

This chain connects TRBV20-1 to TRBJ2-1, with D possibly TRBD2 on 6 matching bases. There are 14 residues in the CDR3. CDR1 is DFQATT and CDR2 is SNEGSKA in the germline V gene (reference sequence). The germline V and J ends were trimmed by 5 bases and 1 base, with 12 bases remaining between them. CDR3 in amino acids: CSAPTEGSYNEQFF. CDR3 coding DNA: TGCAGTGCTCCGACGGAGGGGTCCTACAATGAGCAGTTCTTC.

J is TRBJ2-1 and V is TRBV25-1; 13 positions match TRBD2. This CDR3 contains 15 residues. CDR1 is MGHDK and CDR2 is SYGVNS in the germline V gene. After removal of 8 bases from V and 5 bases from J, the junction contained 6 bases not matched to a gene. The chain's CDR3 is CASGGTSGVNNEQFF. The CDR3 bases are TGTGCCAGCGGGGGGACTAGCGGGGTTAACAATGAGCAGTTCTTC.

The rearrangement uses TRBV6-6 and TRBJ1-2; D uncertain. Looked up from germline, CDR1 is MNHNY and CDR2 is SVGAGI (reference sequence). V was clipped by 2 bases and J by 5 bases, with 3 bases between them. The CDR3 has 11 residues. The chain's CDR3 is CASSYRYGYTF. The CDR3 region has the DNA TGTGCCAGCAGTTACCGGTATGGCTACACCTTC.